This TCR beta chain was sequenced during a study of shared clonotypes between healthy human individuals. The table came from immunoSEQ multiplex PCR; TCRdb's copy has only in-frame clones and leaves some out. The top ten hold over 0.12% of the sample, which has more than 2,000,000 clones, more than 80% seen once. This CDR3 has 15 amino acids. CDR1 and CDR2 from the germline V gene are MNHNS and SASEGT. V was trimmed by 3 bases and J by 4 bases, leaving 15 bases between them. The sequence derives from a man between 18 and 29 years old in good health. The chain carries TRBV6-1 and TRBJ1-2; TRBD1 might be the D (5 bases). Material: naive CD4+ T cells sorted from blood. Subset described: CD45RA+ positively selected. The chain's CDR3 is CASSDRTERGYGYTF. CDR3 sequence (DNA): TGTGCCAGCAGTGATCGGACGGAGAGGGGCTATGGCTACACCTTC.